The 5 T cell receptor beta chains given below trace back to one sample, sequenced in a study of blood T cell repertoires in COVID-19. Data came from immunoSEQ multiplex PCR; TCRdb stores just in-frame clones and leaves some out. The table records 330,000 or so clones, approximately 91% of them present only once. Sequenced material: PBMCs or T cells enriched from blood (not recorded which). Receptors were obtained from a woman aged 25 to 39 who had been exposed to COVID-19.

The chain links TRBV25-1 to TRBJ2-7; D is undetermined. Trimming cost V 3 bases and J 6 bases, with 15 bases left between them. The CDR3 covers 14 residues. The germline V gene has CDR1 MGHDK and CDR2 SYGVNS. In DNA, the CDR3 is TGTGCCAGCAGTGATGCAGGTGCCAAGGTCGAGCAGTACTTC. It codes for CASSDAGAKVEQYF.

Here the CDR3 DNA reads TGCGCCAGCAGCGCCGGGACTGTGCCCTATGGCTACACCTTC. This encodes CASSAGTVPYGYTF. V gene TRBV5-1 combines with J gene TRBJ1-2, with a possible D match to TRBD1 (5 bases). Between the trimmed V and J ends, which lost 4 bases and 4 bases, there was a span of 14 bases. Germline loops: CDR1 SGHRS, CDR2 YFSETQ. The CDR3 extends over 14 amino acids. Full variable domain (rest looked up from reference TRBV5-1 and TRBJ1-2): KAGVTQTPRYLIKTRGQQVTLSCSPISGHRSVSWYQQTPGQGLQFLFEYFSETQRNKGNFPGRFSGRQFSNSRSEMNVSTLELGDSALYLCASSAGTVPYGYTFGSGTRLTVV.

J is TRBJ1-6 and V is TRBV25-1; D perhaps matches TRBD1 (6 bases). CDR3 size: 14 residues. Per the germline V gene, CDR1 is MGHDK and CDR2 is SYGVNS. Trimming took off 5 bases at V and 9 bases at J, with 14 bases between the two ends. CDR3 nucleotides: TGTGCCAGCAGTCCAGGGGTAGGGGTTTCACCCCTCCACTTT. This sequence encodes CASSPGVGVSPLHF.

The chain combines TRBV5-8 with TRBJ1-1; maybe TRBD1 (5 bases). The CDR3 totals 15 residues. Trimming pared 1 base from V and 1 base from J, leaving 11 bases between. Germline CDR1 is SGHTS and CDR2 is YDEGEE. This chain's CDR3 is CASSLLFGQNTEAFF. The CDR3 DNA reads as TGTGCCAGCAGCTTGTTGTTCGGACAGAACACTGAAGCTTTCTTT. Together with reference TRBV5-8 and TRBJ1-1, the CDR3 gives the full variable domain: EAGVTQSPTHLIKTRGQQATLRCSPISGHTSVYWYQQALGLGLQFLLWYDEGEERNRGNFPPRFSGRQFPNYSSELNVNALELEDSALYLCASSLLFGQNTEAFFGQGTRLTVV.

V gene TRBV24-1 combines with J gene TRBJ1-2; maybe TRBD1 (5 bases). The germline V and J ends were trimmed by 5 bases and 4 bases, with 16 bases remaining between them. From germline, CDR1 is KGHDR and CDR2 SFDVKD. This CDR3 has 15 amino acids. The CDR3 DNA reads as TGTGCCACCAGTGTCCCATCTGGGGGGAGCTATGGCTACACCTTC. This translates into CATSVPSGGSYGYTF.